These 24 T cell receptor beta chains came from one sample sequenced in a study of blood T cell repertoires in COVID-19. Produced via immunoSEQ multiplex PCR; TCRdb's table is partial and in-frame only. This sample has over 200,000 clones, with around nine tenths found just once. The sequencing sample was made of peripheral blood. The receptors were sampled from a man aged 55 to 69 with COVID-19, enrolled during active disease.

This sequence joins TRBV6-4 and TRBJ2-6, with 7 bases identical to TRBD2. The CDR3 covers 20 residues. The V gene end was trimmed by 11 bases and the J gene end by 4 bases; junction bases not matched to a gene: 26. CDR1 and CDR2 from the germline V gene are MRHNA and SNTAGT. The CDR3 bases are TGTGCCGGTCCGTTGCGGGAGTATATAACGCGGCCCGCGGGGGCCAACGTCCTGACTTTC. It encodes CAGPLREYITRPAGANVLTF.

This chain joins TRBV4-2 and TRBJ1-1; D is ambiguous. The length of the CDR3 is 15 residues. Per the germline V gene, CDR1 is LGHNA and CDR2 is YNFKEQ. The germline V and J ends were trimmed by 4 bases and 0 bases, with 12 bases remaining between them. The CDR3 sequence: CASSLDVGMNTEAFF. The DNA of the CDR3 is TGTGCCAGCAGCCTCGATGTGGGCATGAACACTGAAGCTTTCTTT.

The chain combines TRBV5-5 with TRBJ1-2; 8 positions agree with TRBD1. The CDR3 is 15 residues long. J lost 4 bases, V lost 2 bases, and 7 bases had no gene match. Germline assignment: CDR1 SGHKS and CDR2 YYEKEE (reference sequence). CDR3 DNA: TGTGCCAGCAGCTTAGGGACAGGTCTTTTCTATGGCTACACCTTC. Translating gives CASSLGTGLFYGYTF.

The chain carries TRBV20-1 and TRBJ1-4; possible D gene TRBD1, 5 bases. The germline gives CDR1 DFQATT, CDR2 SNEGSKA (reference sequence). The CDR3 sequence is 15 residues long. V was shortened by 3 bases and J by 2 bases, with 13 bases between the two germline ends. The CDR3, as DNA: TGCAGTGCTAGTCTGGCAGGGATGACTAATGAAAAACTGTTTTTT. Translation gives CSASLAGMTNEKLFF.

This clone appeared a single time. The rearrangement joins TRBV6-5 to TRBJ2-1; 8 bases align to TRBD2. CDR3 length: 14 amino acids. Germline CDR1 is MNHEY and CDR2 is SVGAGI. V lost 6 bases and J lost 0; bases outside the gene matches: 1. As DNA, the CDR3 is TGTGCCAGCAGGAGCGGGGGCTCCTACAATGAGCAGTTCTTC. Its protein product is CASRSGGSYNEQFF.

V is TRBV5-1 and J is TRBJ1-2; unclear D gene. V lost 4 bases, J lost 7 bases, and 14 bases lay in between. CDR1 SGHRS and CDR2 YFSETQ come from the germline V gene. The CDR3 is 13 residues long. CDR3 in DNA: TGCGCCAGCAGCCCCCAGAATTTGGCTGGCTACACCTTC. Translating it yields CASSPQNLAGYTF.

The rearrangement links TRBV28 to TRBJ2-5; 11 bases align to TRBD1. This CDR3 has 15 amino acids. J lost 4 bases, V lost 5 bases, and 6 bases had no gene match. Per the germline V gene, CDR1 is MDHEN and CDR2 is SYDVKM. As DNA, the CDR3 is TGTGCCAGCAGTCCGAGAGGACAGGGGGCAGAGACCCAGTACTTC. It yields the protein CASSPRGQGAETQYF.

This sequence joins TRBV23-1 and TRBJ2-7, with 8 bases lining up with TRBD1. Being an ORF, TRBV23-1 has a function that is uncertain. With V trimmed by 6 bases and J by 2 bases, 6 bases remained unmatched. The CDR3 consists of 14 residues. In DNA, the CDR3 is TGCGCCAGCAGGGCGACAGGGGTAACCTACGAGCAGTACTTC. Translating gives CASRATGVTYEQYF.

This chain connects TRBV6-5 to TRBJ2-1, with 14 nucleotides matching TRBD2. Germline V CDR1 and CDR2: MNHEY, SVGAGI. This CDR3 has 16 residues. Trimming took 2 bases from V and 6 from J; bases not matched to a gene: 3. The CDR3: CASSYRGLAGANEQFF. The CDR3, as DNA: TGTGCCAGCAGTTACCGGGGACTAGCGGGAGCCAATGAGCAGTTCTTC.

The chain employs TRBV5-6 and TRBJ1-3; unclear D gene. CDR3 length: 15 residues. CDR1 and CDR2 from the germline V gene are SGHDT and YYEEEE. Between the trimmed V and J ends, which lost 0 bases and 2 bases, there was a span of 9 bases. The CDR3 DNA sequence: TGTGCCAGCAGCTTGGGAGCAGCGCCTGGAAACACCATATATTTT. Encoded protein: CASSLGAAPGNTIYF.

On this clone: Other DNA sequences from this sample encode an identical CDR3 as well. The CDR3 is CASSLGQGGNQPQHF. The CDR3 nucleotides are TGCGCCAGCAGCTTGGGTCAGGGGGGCAATCAGCCCCAGCATTTT. The chain recombines TRBV5-1 with TRBJ1-5, with 7 bases lining up with TRBD1. J lost 2 bases, V lost 0 bases, and 2 bases had no gene match. The germline V gene has CDR1 SGHRS and CDR2 YFSETQ. This CDR3 is 15 amino acids long.

In this sample, this clone turned up a few times. J is TRBJ1-2 and V is TRBV2; unclear D gene. Trimming cost V 6 bases and J 4 bases, with 24 bases left between them. The CDR3 length is 17 residues. Germline assignment: CDR1 SNHLY and CDR2 FYNNEI. For the CDR3, the DNA is TGTGCCAGCAGCGCAAGGTTTATTAGCGATAAAGGCTATGGCTACACCTTC. This encodes CASSARFISDKGYGYTF.

This chain links TRBV9 with TRBJ1-6; 7 bases fit TRBD1. This CDR3 comprises 14 residues. Germline CDR1 is SGDLS and CDR2 is YYNGEE. Germline trimming cut 2 bases from V and 7 bases from J; bases unmatched to any gene: 3. CDR3 region: CASSVNRGNSPLHF. The CDR3 DNA reads as TGTGCCAGCAGCGTCAACAGGGGAAATTCACCCCTCCACTTT.

The chain couples TRBV12-3 or TRBV12-4 to TRBJ2-7, with D perhaps TRBD1 (6 bases). There are 13 residues in the CDR3. V was cut by 5 bases and J by 8 bases, with 16 bases left in between. The CDR3 here is CASSPDSQSKQYF. The DNA for the CDR3 is TGTGCCAGCAGTCCGGACAGTCAATCGAAGCAGTACTTC.

V and J are TRBV5-3 and TRBJ2-7, with a tentative D call TRBD1 (6 bases). TRBV5-3 is an ORF, and what it does is uncertain. The V and J ends lost 5 bases and 3 bases respectively, with 18 bases between them. The CDR3 loop spans 15 amino acids. The CDR3, as DNA: TGTGCCAGAAGTACAGGGTCGACGGTAATCTACGAGCAGTACTTC. It encodes CARSTGSTVIYEQYF.

V usage is TRBV19 and J usage is TRBJ2-2, with 7 bases identical to TRBD2. The CDR3 extends over 15 amino acids. Germline V gene data show CDR1 as LNHDA and CDR2 as SQIVND (reference sequence). The junction had 9 bases not matched to a gene; V was cut back by 7 bases and J by 4 bases. The CDR3 DNA is TGTGCCAGTAAGACGGGACTACTAATCACCGGGGAGCTGTTTTTT. Amino acid sequence: CASKTGLLITGELFF.

This clone was counted once. The J gene is TRBJ2-1, the V gene TRBV7-2, with 7 bases lining up with TRBD1. The CDR3 is made up of 15 amino acids. After removal of 4 bases from V and 2 bases from J, the junction contained 5 bases not matched to a gene. Germline values: CDR1 SGHTA, CDR2 FQGNSA. This CDR3 reads CASSSNRGTYNEQFF. In DNA, the CDR3 is TGTGCCAGCAGCTCCAACAGGGGAACCTACAATGAGCAGTTCTTC.

The chain employs TRBV27 and TRBJ1-2, with TRBD1 identical over 9 bases. This CDR3 is 15 amino acids long. V lost 5 bases to trimming and J lost 4 bases; unmatched junction nucleotides: 8. The germline gives CDR1 MNHEY, CDR2 SMNVEV (reference sequence). The CDR3 coding sequence is TGTGCCAGCAGTACCCGGACAGGGGCAAGCTATGGCTACACCTTC. Translating it yields CASSTRTGASYGYTF.

The chain recombines TRBV4-2 with TRBJ2-5; 10 bases align to TRBD2. The CDR3 contains 15 residues. The germline CDR1 and CDR2 sequences are LGHNA and YNFKEQ. V dropped 2 bases and J dropped 5; count of bases not matched to a gene: 5. The CDR3 loop reads CASSQRAGGQETQYF. The CDR3 bases are TGTGCCAGCAGCCAACGAGCGGGGGGGCAGGAGACCCAGTACTTC.

This clone is a singleton in its sample. The chain is built from TRBV30 and TRBJ1-6; 10 bases map to TRBD1. CDR1 is GTSNPN and CDR2 is SVGIG in the germline V gene (reference sequence). This CDR3 is 14 amino acids long. V lost 2 bases, J lost 6 bases, and 1 base stayed unmatched. This CDR3 reads CAWSWTGGNSPLHF. The CDR3 nucleotides are TGTGCCTGGAGTTGGACAGGGGGTAATTCACCCCTCCACTTT.

This chain joins TRBV5-1 and TRBJ1-1; D call uncertain. Looked up from germline, CDR1 is SGHRS and CDR2 is YFSETQ. CDR3 length: 13 amino acids. V lost 2 bases to trimming and J lost 1 base, with 6 bases between them. The CDR3 spells CASSFAGNTEAFF. The CDR3 DNA reads as TGCGCCAGCAGCTTTGCGGGGAACACTGAAGCTTTCTTT.

This clone came up once. This chain links TRBV3-1 (or the pseudogene TRBV3-2) with TRBJ1-3; D remains ambiguous. With 2 bases removed from V and 0 bases from J, the gap between germline ends came to 14 bases. CDR3 length: 17 residues. Germline-derived CDR1 and CDR2 are LGHDT and YNNKEL (reference sequence). CDR3 sequence (DNA): TGTGCCAGCAGCCAAATGTATAGCTTCAGCTCTGGAAACACCATATATTTT. This gives the protein CASSQMYSFSSGNTIYF.

The chain is built from TRBV3-1 (or the pseudogene TRBV3-2) and TRBJ2-4, with 7 bases that match TRBD1. Germline trimming cut 3 bases from V and 8 bases from J; bases unmatched to any gene: 7. Germline V gene data show CDR1 as LGHDT and CDR2 as YNNKEL (reference sequence). This CDR3 comprises 14 residues. The CDR3 DNA sequence: TGTGCCAGCAGCCAGAGACAGGGTACGGACATTCAGTACTTC. This translates into CASSQRQGTDIQYF.

V is TRBV2 and J is TRBJ2-7; perhaps TRBD1 as D (5 bases). V was clipped by 2 bases and J by 2 bases, with 13 bases between them. Germline V gene sequence: CDR1 SNHLY, CDR2 FYNNEI. This CDR3 has 15 amino acids. The DNA for the CDR3 is TGTGCCAGCAGTGAATACAGACAGTCGACCTACGAGCAGTACTTC. Translating gives CASSEYRQSTYEQYF. Full variable domain (outside the CDR3, taken from reference TRBV2 and TRBJ2-7): EPEVTQTPSHQVTQMGQEVILRCVPISNHLYFYWYRQILGQKVEFLVSFYNNEISEKSEIFDDQFSVERPDGSNFTLKIRSTKLEDSAMYFCASSEYRQSTYEQYFGPGTRLTVT.